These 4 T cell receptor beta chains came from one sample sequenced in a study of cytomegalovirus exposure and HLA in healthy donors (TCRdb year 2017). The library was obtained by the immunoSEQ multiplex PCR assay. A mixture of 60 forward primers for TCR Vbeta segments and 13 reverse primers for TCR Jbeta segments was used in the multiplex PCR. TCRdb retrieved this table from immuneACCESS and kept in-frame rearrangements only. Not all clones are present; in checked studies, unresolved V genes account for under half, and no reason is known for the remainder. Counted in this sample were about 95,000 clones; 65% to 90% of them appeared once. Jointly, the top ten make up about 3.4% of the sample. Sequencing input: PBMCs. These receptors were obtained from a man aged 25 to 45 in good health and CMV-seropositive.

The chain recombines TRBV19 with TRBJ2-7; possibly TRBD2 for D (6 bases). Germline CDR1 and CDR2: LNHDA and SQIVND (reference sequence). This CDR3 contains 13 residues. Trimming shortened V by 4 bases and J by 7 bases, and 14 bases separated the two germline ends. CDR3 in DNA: TGTGCCAGTAGTACGGGAGCCCTCAGGGAGCAGTACTTC. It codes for CASSTGALREQYF.

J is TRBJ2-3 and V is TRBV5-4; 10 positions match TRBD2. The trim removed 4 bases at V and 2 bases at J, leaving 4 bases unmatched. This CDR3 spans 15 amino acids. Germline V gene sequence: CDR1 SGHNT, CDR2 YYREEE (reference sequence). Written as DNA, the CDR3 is TGTGCCAGCAGCCATAGCGGGAGGTTCACAGATACGCAGTATTTT. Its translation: CASSHSGRFTDTQYF.

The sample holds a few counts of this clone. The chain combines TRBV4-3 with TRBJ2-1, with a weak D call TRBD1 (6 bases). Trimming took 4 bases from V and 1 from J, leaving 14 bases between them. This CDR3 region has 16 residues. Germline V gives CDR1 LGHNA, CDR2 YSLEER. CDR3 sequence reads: CASSRSGQGSYNEQFF. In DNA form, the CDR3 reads TGCGCCAGCAGCCGCTCTGGGCAGGGGTCCTACAATGAGCAGTTCTTC.

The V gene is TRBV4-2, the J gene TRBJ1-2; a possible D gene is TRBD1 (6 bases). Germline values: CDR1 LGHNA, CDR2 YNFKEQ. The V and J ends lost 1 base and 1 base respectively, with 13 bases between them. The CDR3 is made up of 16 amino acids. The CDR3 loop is CASSQADDRFNYGYTF. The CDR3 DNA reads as TGTGCCAGCAGCCAAGCTGATGACAGGTTTAACTATGGCTACACCTTC.